Listed below are T cell receptor beta chains from one sample, sequenced in a study of blood T cell repertoires in COVID-19. Profiling relied on immunoSEQ multiplex PCR, and the TCRdb table lists in-frame clones only, not all of them. This table holds about 200,000 clones, around 83% found once. Sequenced material: PBMCs or T cells enriched from blood (not recorded which). Receptors were obtained from a woman in her 30s who had been exposed to COVID-19. Each CDR3 is given with its conserved first and last residue. The D gene is left open where the match is weak. For some rows the clone size is stated as once, few or many, or as a class when expanded; others skip it.

d_call,clone_size,v_call,j_call,cdr3_nt,cdr3_aa
.,.,TRBV5-8,TRBJ1-1,TGTGCCAGCAGCCGAAGAACAGGGATAAACACTGAAGCTTTCTTT,CASSRRTGINTEAFF
TRBD1,.,TRBV7-9,TRBJ1-2,TGTGCCAGCAGCTCGTCCCGGGACAGAGACGGCTACACCTTC,CASSSSRDRDGYTF
TRBD1,.,TRBV13,TRBJ1-2,TGTGCCAGCAGCTTAGGACAGGGGAGCTATGGCTACACCTTC,CASSLGQGSYGYTF
.,.,TRBV28,TRBJ1-3,TGTGCCAGCAGTTCGACGGGGGGCTCTGGAAACACCATATATTTT,CASSSTGGSGNTIYF
TRBD1,.,TRBV25-1,TRBJ1-2,TGTGCCACCTCGACAGGGAACTATGGCTACACCTTC,CATSTGNYGYTF
.,once,TRBV15,TRBJ1-5,TGTGCCACCAGCAGAGATCAGGCTTCCGGTCAGCCCCAGCATTTT,CATSRDQASGQPQHF
.,.,TRBV7-9,TRBJ1-5,TGTGCCAGCAGCTCCTATAGCAATCAGCCCCAGCATTTT,CASSSYSNQPQHF
TRBD2,.,TRBV27,TRBJ2-3,TGTGCCAGCAGTTTATCAAGGCTAGCGGGGGGGCCTAGGGATACGCAGTATTTT,CASSLSRLAGGPRDTQYF
TRBD1,once,TRBV11-2,TRBJ1-2,TGTGCCAGCAGCTTAGATGGACAGGGATGGGGTGGCTACACCTTC,CASSLDGQGWGGYTF
.,once,TRBV19,TRBJ1-1,TGTGCCAGTAGTAGGTCTGGGAGATTGAACACTGAAGCTTTCTTT,CASSRSGRLNTEAFF
TRBD1,.,TRBV27,TRBJ2-1,TGTGCCAGCAGTGGAAGGGGGCTCCAACCCTACAATGAGCAGTTCTTC,CASSGRGLQPYNEQFF
.,.,TRBV6-2/TRBV6-3,TRBJ1-2,TGTGCCAGCAGCCGATCGGCCCAGGGGAGCTACACCTTC,CASSRSAQGSYTF
TRBD1,.,TRBV5-5,TRBJ1-5,TGTGCCAGCAGCTTGGTGGGGACAGGTAGGAATCAGCCCCAGCATTTT,CASSLVGTGRNQPQHF
TRBD1,.,TRBV11-2,TRBJ1-1,TGTGCCAGCAGCAAGACAGGGGCCGCGGGCACTGAAGCTTTCTTT,CASSKTGAAGTEAFF
TRBD1,.,TRBV5-6,TRBJ2-1,TGTGCCAGCAGCTTGGAGGGGGCGGTCAATGAGCAGTTCTTC,CASSLEGAVNEQFF
TRBD2,.,TRBV5-1,TRBJ2-3,TGCGCCAGCAGCTTGGGCCCCAGCGGGATCACAGATACGCAGTATTTT,CASSLGPSGITDTQYF
.,few,TRBV7-9,TRBJ2-3,TGTGCCAGCAGCTTAAGCCGCAGGGCAGTAAGCACAGATACGCAGTATTTT,CASSLSRRAVSTDTQYF
TRBD1,.,TRBV7-2,TRBJ1-4,TGTGCCAGCAGCTCATACAGGGGAGCAACTAATGAAAAACTGTTTTTT,CASSSYRGATNEKLFF
TRBD2,.,TRBV3-1/TRBV3-2,TRBJ2-1,TGTGCCAGCAGCCAAGAGACCCTGGGACTAGCGGGGAACAATGAGCAGTTCTTC,CASSQETLGLAGNNEQFF
TRBD2,.,TRBV11-1,TRBJ2-1,TGTGCCAGCAGCCCGGGTCGACTAGCGGGAAACAATGAGCAGTTCTTC,CASSPGRLAGNNEQFF
.,.,TRBV21-1,TRBJ2-6,TGTGCCAGCAGCAAAGAGGCGCAGGGGGCTACATCTGGGGCCAACGTCCTGACTTTC,CASSKEAQGATSGANVLTF
.,.,TRBV6-5,TRBJ1-1,TGTGCCAGCAGTTTACAGCAGGGTGGTGAAGCTTTCTTT,CASSLQQGGEAFF
TRBD1,.,TRBV9,TRBJ1-6,TGTGCCAGCAGAGGACAGGGGGTGTATTCACCCCTCCACTTT,CASRGQGVYSPLHF